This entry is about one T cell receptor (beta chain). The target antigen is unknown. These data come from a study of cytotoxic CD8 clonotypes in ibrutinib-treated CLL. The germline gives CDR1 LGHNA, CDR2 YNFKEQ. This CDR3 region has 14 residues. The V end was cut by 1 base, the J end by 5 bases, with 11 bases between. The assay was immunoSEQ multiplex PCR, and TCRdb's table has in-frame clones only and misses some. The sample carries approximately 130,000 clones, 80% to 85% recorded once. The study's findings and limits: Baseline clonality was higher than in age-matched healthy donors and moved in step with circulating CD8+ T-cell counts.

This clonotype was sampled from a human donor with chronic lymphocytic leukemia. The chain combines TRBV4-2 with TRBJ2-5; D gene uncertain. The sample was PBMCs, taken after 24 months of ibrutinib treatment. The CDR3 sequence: CASSQVLSIETQYF. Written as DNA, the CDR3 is TGTGCCAGCAGCCAAGTCCTTAGCATCGAGACCCAGTACTTC.